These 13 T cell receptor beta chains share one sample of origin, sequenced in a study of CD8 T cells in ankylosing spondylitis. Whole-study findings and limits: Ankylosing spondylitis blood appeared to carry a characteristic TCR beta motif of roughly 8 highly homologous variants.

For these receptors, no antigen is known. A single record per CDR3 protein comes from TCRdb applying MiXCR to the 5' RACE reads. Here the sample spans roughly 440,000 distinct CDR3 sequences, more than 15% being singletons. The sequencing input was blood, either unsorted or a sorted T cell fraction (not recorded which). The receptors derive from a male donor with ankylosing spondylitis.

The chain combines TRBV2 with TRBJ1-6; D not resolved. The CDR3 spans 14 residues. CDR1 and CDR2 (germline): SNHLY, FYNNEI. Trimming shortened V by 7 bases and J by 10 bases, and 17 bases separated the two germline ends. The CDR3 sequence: CASTPSGVGSPLHF. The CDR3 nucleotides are TGTGCCAGCACCCCCTCCGGGGTCGGATCACCCCTCCACTTT.

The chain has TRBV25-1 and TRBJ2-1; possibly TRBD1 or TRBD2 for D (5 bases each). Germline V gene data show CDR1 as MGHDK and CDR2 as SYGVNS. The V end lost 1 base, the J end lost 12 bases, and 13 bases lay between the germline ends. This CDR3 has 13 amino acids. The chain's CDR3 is CASSESSPGTQFF. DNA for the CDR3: TGTGCCAGCAGTGAATCTTCTCCGGGGACGCAGTTCTTC.

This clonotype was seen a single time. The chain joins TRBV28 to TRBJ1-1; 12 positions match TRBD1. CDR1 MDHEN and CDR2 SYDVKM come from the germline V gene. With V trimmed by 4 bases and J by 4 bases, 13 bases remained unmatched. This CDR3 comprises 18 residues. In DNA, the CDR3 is TGTGCCAGCAGTTCAGCCGGGACAGGGGGCCAGAGGGGCACTGAAGCTTTCTTT. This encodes CASSSAGTGGQRGTEAFF.

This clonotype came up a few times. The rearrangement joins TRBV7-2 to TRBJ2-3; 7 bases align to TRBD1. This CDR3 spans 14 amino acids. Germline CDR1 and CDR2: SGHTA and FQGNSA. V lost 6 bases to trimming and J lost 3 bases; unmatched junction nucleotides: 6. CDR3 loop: CASSRQGRTDTQYF. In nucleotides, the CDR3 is TGTGCCAGCAGTCGACAGGGAAGGACAGATACGCAGTATTTT.

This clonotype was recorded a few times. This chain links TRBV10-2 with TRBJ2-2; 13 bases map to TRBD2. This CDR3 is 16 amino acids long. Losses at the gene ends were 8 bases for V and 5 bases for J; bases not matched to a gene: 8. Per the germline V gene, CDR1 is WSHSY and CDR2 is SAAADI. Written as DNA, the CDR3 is TGCGCCAGCGGGGGAACGGGACTAGCGGGAACCGGGGAGCTGTTTTTT. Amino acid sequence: CASGGTGLAGTGELFF.

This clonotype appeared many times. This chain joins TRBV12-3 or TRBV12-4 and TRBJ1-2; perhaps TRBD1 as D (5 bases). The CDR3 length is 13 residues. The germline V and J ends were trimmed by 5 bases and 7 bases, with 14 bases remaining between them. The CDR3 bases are TGTGCCAGCAGTGTAGGGGTGGGTTTTGGCTACACCTTC. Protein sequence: CASSVGVGFGYTF.

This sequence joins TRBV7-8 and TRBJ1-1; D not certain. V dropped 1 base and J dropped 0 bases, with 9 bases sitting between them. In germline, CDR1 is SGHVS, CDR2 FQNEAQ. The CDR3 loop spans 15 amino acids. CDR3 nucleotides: TGTGCCAGCAGCTTAGGGGCAAAGATGAACACTGAAGCTTTCTTT. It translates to CASSLGAKMNTEAFF.

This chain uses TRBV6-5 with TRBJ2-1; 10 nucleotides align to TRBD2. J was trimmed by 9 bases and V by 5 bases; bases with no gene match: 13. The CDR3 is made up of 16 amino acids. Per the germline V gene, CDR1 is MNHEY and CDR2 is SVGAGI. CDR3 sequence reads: CASSNLFSGRWIEQFF. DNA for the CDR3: TGTGCCAGCAGTAACCTTTTTAGCGGGAGGTGGATTGAGCAGTTCTTC.

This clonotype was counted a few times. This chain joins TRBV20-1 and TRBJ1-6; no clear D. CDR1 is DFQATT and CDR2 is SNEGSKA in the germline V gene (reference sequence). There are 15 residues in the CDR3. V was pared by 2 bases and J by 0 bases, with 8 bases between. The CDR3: CSARIGSSYNSPLHF. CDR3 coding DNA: TGCAGTGCTAGAATCGGGAGCTCCTATAATTCACCCCTCCACTTT.

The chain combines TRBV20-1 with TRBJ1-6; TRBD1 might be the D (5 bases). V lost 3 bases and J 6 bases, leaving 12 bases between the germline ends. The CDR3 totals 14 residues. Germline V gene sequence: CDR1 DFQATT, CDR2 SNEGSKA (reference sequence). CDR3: CSASESGPNSPLHF. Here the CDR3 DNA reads TGCAGTGCTAGCGAGTCGGGGCCTAATTCACCCCTCCACTTT.

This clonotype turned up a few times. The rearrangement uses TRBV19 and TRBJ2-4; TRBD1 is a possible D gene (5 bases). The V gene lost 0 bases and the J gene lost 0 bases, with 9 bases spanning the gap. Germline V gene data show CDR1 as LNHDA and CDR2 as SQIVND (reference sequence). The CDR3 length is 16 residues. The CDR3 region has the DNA TGTGCCAGTAGTATAGAGGACACCCTAGCCAAAAACATTCAGTACTTC. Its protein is CASSIEDTLAKNIQYF.

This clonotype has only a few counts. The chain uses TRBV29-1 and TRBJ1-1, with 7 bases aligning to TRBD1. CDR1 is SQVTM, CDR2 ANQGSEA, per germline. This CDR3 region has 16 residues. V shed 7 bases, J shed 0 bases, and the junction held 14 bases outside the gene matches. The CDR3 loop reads CSGSKGQLPMNTEAFF. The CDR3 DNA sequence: TGCAGCGGTTCAAAGGGACAGCTGCCGATGAACACTGAAGCTTTCTTT. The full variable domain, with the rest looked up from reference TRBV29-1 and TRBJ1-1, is SAVISQKPSRDICQRGTSLTIQCQVDSQVTMMFWYRQQPGQSLTLIATANQGSEATYESGFVIDKFPISRPNLTFSTLTVSNMSPEDSSIYLCSGSKGQLPMNTEAFFGQGTRLTVV.

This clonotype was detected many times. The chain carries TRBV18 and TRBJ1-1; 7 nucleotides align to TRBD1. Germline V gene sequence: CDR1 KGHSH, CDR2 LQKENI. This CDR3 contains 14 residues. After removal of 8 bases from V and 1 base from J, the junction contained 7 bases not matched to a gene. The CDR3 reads CASSPGTANTEAFF. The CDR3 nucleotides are TGTGCCAGCAGCCCCGGGACAGCGAACACTGAAGCTTTCTTT.